The 30 T cell receptor beta chains given below trace back to one sample, sequenced in a study of blood T cell repertoires in COVID-19. TCRdb's table, derived via immunoSEQ multiplex PCR, lists solely in-frame clones and lacks some. Altogether 65,000 to 75,000 clones are present, about nine tenths being singletons, with the ten largest covering around 14%. The specimen sequenced was peripheral blood. The receptors here all came from a human donor with active COVID-19. The donor label of this sample is uncertain.

The V gene is TRBV28, the J gene TRBJ1-5; a weak D match, TRBD1 (5 bases). The CDR3 totals 13 residues. Germline V gene lookup returns CDR1 MDHEN and CDR2 SYDVKM. V gave up 6 bases and J gave up 0 bases, with 6 bases separating them. This CDR3 reads CASSQGSNQPQHF. CDR3 DNA: TGTGCCAGCAGCCAGGGTAGCAATCAGCCCCAGCATTTT.

The rearrangement uses TRBV2 and TRBJ1-5; 8 bases line up with TRBD1. CDR3 length equals 14 residues. V dropped 5 bases and J dropped 4; count of bases not matched to a gene: 4. The germline V gene has CDR1 SNHLY and CDR2 FYNNEI. CDR3 nucleotide sequence: TGTGCCAGCAGTATCAGACAGGGGAATCAGCCCCAGCATTTT. This codes for CASSIRQGNQPQHF.

This chain links TRBV2 with TRBJ2-2; 10 bases align to TRBD1. CDR1 and CDR2 (germline): SNHLY, FYNNEI. The V gene end was trimmed by 7 bases and the J gene end by 6 bases; junction bases not matched to a gene: 11. The CDR3 has 16 amino acids. CDR3 protein: CASIWDRGLSAGELFF. CDR3 DNA: TGTGCCAGCATTTGGGACAGGGGTCTGAGTGCCGGGGAGCTGTTTTTT.

The chain couples TRBV9 to TRBJ2-7, with 9 bases fitting TRBD2. V lost 0 bases, J lost 5 bases, and 6 bases stayed unmatched. The germline gives CDR1 SGDLS, CDR2 YYNGEE. The CDR3 spans 15 residues. Here the CDR3 reads CASSVEGGRADEQYF. The CDR3 coding sequence is TGTGCCAGCAGCGTAGAAGGCGGGAGGGCGGACGAGCAGTACTTC.

The chain joins TRBV7-2 to TRBJ1-2, with D tentatively TRBD1 (5 bases). The CDR3 has 16 amino acids. The germline CDR1 and CDR2 sequences are SGHTA and FQGNSA. Trimming stripped 5 bases from V and 2 bases from J, with 18 bases between. CDR3 sequence: CASSTTAGRVNYGYTF. The CDR3 DNA follows: TGTGCCAGCAGCACAACGGCGGGACGCGTAAACTATGGCTACACCTTC.

This rearrangement joins TRBV11-2 to TRBJ2-1, with 8 nucleotides matching TRBD2. The CDR3 runs 14 residues. V shed 5 bases and J 9 bases; nucleotides not matched to a gene: 9. Germline V CDR1 and CDR2: SGHAT, FQNNGV. CDR3 in amino acids: CASSPSGGIREQFF. CDR3 in DNA: TGTGCCAGCAGCCCCAGCGGGGGAATTCGTGAGCAGTTCTTC.

V gene TRBV9 combines with J gene TRBJ2-7, with 8 positions matching TRBD1. CDR1 and CDR2 from the germline V gene are SGDLS and YYNGEE. This CDR3 contains 16 residues. V lost 0 bases to trimming and J lost 3 bases; unmatched junction nucleotides: 8. The CDR3 region is CASSVAGQGVNYEQYF. The CDR3 DNA follows: TGTGCCAGCAGCGTAGCAGGACAGGGAGTGAACTACGAGCAGTACTTC.

This clone was seen a few times. The rearrangement uses TRBV10-1 and TRBJ2-5; no firm D call. Germline lookup yields CDR1 WNHNN and CDR2 SYGVQD (reference sequence). Trimming took off 6 bases at V and 1 base at J, with 12 bases between the two ends. This CDR3 is 14 amino acids long. The CDR3 DNA sequence: TGCGCCAGCAGACTAAACGGATTCCAAGAGACCCAGTACTTC. Its translation: CASRLNGFQETQYF.

This chain uses TRBV12-3 or TRBV12-4 with TRBJ2-1; tentatively, D is TRBD2 (5 bases). V lost 3 bases and J 4 bases, leaving 7 bases between the germline ends. The CDR3 spans 13 residues. The CDR3 is CASSFGEYNEQFF. In DNA form, the CDR3 reads TGTGCCAGCAGTTTCGGGGAGTACAATGAGCAGTTCTTC.

V and J are TRBV4-3 and TRBJ1-1; maybe TRBD1 (6 bases). This CDR3 region has 15 residues. V lost 3 bases and J lost 2, with 13 bases in between. Germline values: CDR1 LGHNA, CDR2 YSLEER. Here the CDR3 DNA reads TGCGCCAGCAGCCAGCAGGGACACCGAAACACTGAAGCTTTCTTT. It codes for CASSQQGHRNTEAFF.

V and J are TRBV19 and TRBJ1-4; D is undetermined. Germline values: CDR1 LNHDA, CDR2 SQIVND (reference sequence). The CDR3 is made up of 15 amino acids. V was clipped by 6 bases and J by 8 bases, with 19 bases between them. CDR3 nucleotides: TGTGCCAGTAGGATCCGGGATATGGCGGGGGAAAAACTGTTTTTT. Amino acid sequence: CASRIRDMAGEKLFF.

The rearrangement uses TRBV5-4 and TRBJ2-5, with D maybe TRBD2 (6 bases). This CDR3 has 14 residues. In germline, CDR1 is SGHNT, CDR2 YYREEE (reference sequence). V was trimmed by 0 bases and J by 5 bases, leaving 11 bases between them. The CDR3 coding sequence is TGTGCCAGCAGCTTGGACGCCGGGAGTGAGACCCAGTACTTC. Encoded protein: CASSLDAGSETQYF.

The J gene is TRBJ1-2, the V gene TRBV7-8; TRBD1 is a possible D gene (5 bases). Trimming took off 2 bases at V and 8 bases at J, with 15 bases between the two ends. This CDR3 region has 14 residues. Germline lookup yields CDR1 SGHVS and CDR2 FQNEAQ. The CDR3: CASSLPGDLDGYTF. The CDR3 DNA reads TGTGCCAGCAGCTTACCGGGGGACCTGGACGGCTACACCTTC.

The gene calls are TRBV11-1 and TRBJ2-7; D not certain. V lost 4 bases and J 2 bases, leaving 12 bases between the germline ends. Germline loops: CDR1 SGHAT, CDR2 FQDESV (reference sequence). CDR3 length: 14 amino acids. The CDR3 spells CASSSSRTPYEQYF. CDR3 in DNA: TGTGCCAGCAGCTCGAGCCGTACTCCCTACGAGCAGTACTTC.

The J gene is TRBJ2-1, the V gene TRBV9; 10 bases line up with TRBD2. The germline V gene encodes CDR1 SGDLS and CDR2 YYNGEE. V dropped 3 bases and J dropped 4; count of bases not matched to a gene: 13. The CDR3 loop spans 18 amino acids. CDR3 protein: CASSGVGAGGPGYNEQFF. The CDR3 nucleotides are TGTGCCAGCAGCGGGGTGGGAGCGGGAGGGCCAGGGTACAATGAGCAGTTCTTC. The complete variable domain, with remaining parts taken from reference TRBV9 and TRBJ2-1, reads DSGVTQTPKHLITATGQRVTLRCSPRSGDLSVYWYQQSLDQGLQFLIQYYNGEERAKGNILERFSAQQFPDLHSELNLSSLELGDSALYFCASSGVGAGGPGYNEQFFGPGTRLTVL.

CDR3: CASSLGQGYSRSGNTIYF. DNA of the CDR3: TGTGCCAGCAGCTTAGGACAGGGTTATAGTAGGTCTGGAAACACCATATATTTT. J is TRBJ1-3 and V is TRBV5-6; 8 bases align to TRBD1. J was trimmed by 1 base and V by 2 bases; bases with no gene match: 11. CDR3 length equals 18 residues. The V gene's germline CDR1 is SGHDT and CDR2 YYEEEE.

CDR3 residues: CASTIGTGLNTEAFF. CDR3 nucleotides: TGTGCCAGCACGATCGGGACAGGGCTGAACACTGAAGCTTTCTTT. The gene calls are TRBV28 and TRBJ1-1; 9 nucleotides agree with TRBD1. With 7 bases clipped from V and 0 bases from J, the junction kept 6 bases outside the gene matches. The CDR3 totals 15 residues. Germline V gene lookup returns CDR1 MDHEN and CDR2 SYDVKM.

The chain employs TRBV10-1 and TRBJ2-1, with 12 bases that match TRBD2. With V trimmed by 11 bases and J by 8 bases, 13 bases remained unmatched. Germline assignment: CDR1 WNHNN and CDR2 SYGVQD (reference sequence). CDR3 size: 15 residues. This CDR3 reads CAGHRLAGVVHEQFF. The CDR3 DNA follows: TGCGCCGGACACAGACTAGCGGGAGTAGTCCATGAGCAGTTCTTC.

This sequence joins TRBV7-2 and TRBJ1-1; 7 nucleotides align to TRBD1. The V gene's germline CDR1 is SGHTA and CDR2 FQGNSA. The CDR3 is 13 amino acids. V lost 8 bases and J lost 4; bases outside the gene matches: 7. CDR3 amino acids: CASGKGQITEAFF. The CDR3 DNA follows: TGTGCCAGCGGTAAGGGACAGATCACTGAAGCTTTCTTT.

This chain links TRBV5-6 with TRBJ2-7; 7 bases fit TRBD1. The CDR3 contains 15 residues. Germline lookup yields CDR1 SGHDT and CDR2 YYEEEE. V shed 10 bases and J 2 bases; nucleotides not matched to a gene: 15. CDR3 nucleotides: TGTGCCTCCTCTTTGACAGGGATAACAACCTACGAGCAGTACTTC. This sequence encodes CASSLTGITTYEQYF.

The chain has TRBV5-4 and TRBJ2-7, with 13 bases lining up with TRBD2. Germline V gives CDR1 SGHNT, CDR2 YYREEE (reference sequence). The CDR3 contains 16 residues. Germline trimming cut 4 bases from V and 5 bases from J; bases unmatched to any gene: 9. The CDR3 sequence is CASSPGTSGNFDEQYF. CDR3 DNA sequence: TGTGCCAGCAGCCCCGGGACTAGCGGGAATTTCGACGAGCAGTACTTC. Combining the CDR3 with reference TRBV5-4 and TRBJ2-7 gives the whole variable domain ETGVTQSPTHLIKTRGQQVTLRCSSQSGHNTVSWYQQALGQGPQFIFQYYREEENGRGNFPPRFSGLQFPNYSSELNVNALELDDSALYLCASSPGTSGNFDEQYFGPGTRLTVT.

The chain carries TRBV14 and TRBJ2-5; 14 bases match TRBD2. The V gene's germline CDR1 is SGHDN and CDR2 FVKESK. The junction had 5 bases not matched to a gene; V was cut back by 4 bases and J by 4 bases. CDR3 length equals 16 residues. The CDR3 here is CASSLGLAGGGETQYF. The CDR3 nucleotides read TGTGCCAGCAGCCTAGGACTAGCGGGAGGTGGAGAGACCCAGTACTTC. Full variable domain (remainder filled in from reference TRBV14 and TRBJ2-5): EAGVTQFPSHSVIEKGQTVTLRCDPISGHDNLYWYRRVMGKEIKFLLHFVKESKQDESGMPNNRFLAERTGGTYSTLKVQPAELEDSGVYFCASSLGLAGGGETQYFGPGTRLLVL.

This chain connects TRBV19 to TRBJ1-4, with a tentative D call TRBD1 (6 bases). Germline V lookup: CDR1 LNHDA, CDR2 SQIVND (reference sequence). The CDR3 is 15 residues long. V was pared by 3 bases and J by 8 bases, with 16 bases between. This chain's CDR3 is CASSIGGASTEKLFF. The DNA for the CDR3 is TGTGCCAGTAGTATCGGGGGGGCTAGTACCGAAAAACTGTTTTTT.

The gene calls are TRBV24-1 and TRBJ2-5; TRBD2 agrees at 8 bases. V was pared by 2 bases and J by 6 bases, with 10 bases of the junction left unmatched. This CDR3 has 16 amino acids. Germline CDR1 and CDR2: KGHDR and SFDVKD. In DNA form, the CDR3 reads TGTGCCACCAGTGATTCGAAAGCGGGAGCGTTGAAGACCCAGTACTTC. Its protein is CATSDSKAGALKTQYF.

The chain links TRBV28 to TRBJ2-1; 10 bases line up with TRBD2. V shed 7 bases, J shed 6 bases, and the junction held 0 bases outside the gene matches. CDR1 and CDR2 (germline): MDHEN, SYDVKM. This CDR3 spans 12 amino acids. CDR3 nucleotide sequence: TGTGCCAGCACTAGCGGGAGCAATGAGCAGTTCTTC. Protein product: CASTSGSNEQFF.

The V call is TRBV28, the J call TRBJ2-1; tentatively, D is TRBD1 (5 bases). The germline gives CDR1 MDHEN, CDR2 SYDVKM. Deletions cut 5 bases from V and 4 bases from J, with 18 bases between. This CDR3 is built from 16 residues. CDR3 DNA: TGTGCCAGCAGTCTACCCCAGGGTAGGAAGTACAATGAGCAGTTCTTC. Its translation is CASSLPQGRKYNEQFF.

This chain's CDR3 is CASSVAGQDYEQYF. CDR3 DNA: TGTGCCAGCAGCGTAGCGGGACAAGACTACGAGCAGTACTTC. The V call is TRBV9, the J call TRBJ2-7; D is possibly TRBD1 (6 bases). The CDR3 totals 14 residues. The germline V and J ends were trimmed by 0 bases and 3 bases, with 10 bases remaining between them. Germline loops: CDR1 SGDLS, CDR2 YYNGEE.

The count of this clone is one. The rearrangement uses TRBV7-2 and TRBJ2-2, with D maybe TRBD2 (6 bases). Trimming removed 2 bases at V and 3 bases at J, with 16 bases between. CDR1 and CDR2 (germline): SGHTA, FQGNSA. The length of the CDR3 is 17 residues. DNA of the CDR3: TGTGCCAGCAGCTTACCAGCGGGCGAGGTGGACACCGGGGAGCTGTTTTTT. As protein: CASSLPAGEVDTGELFF.

A single count supports this clone. This chain joins TRBV7-3 and TRBJ2-1, with D tentatively TRBD2 (6 bases). The V and J ends lost 4 bases and 10 bases respectively, with 11 bases between them. Germline V lookup: CDR1 SGHTA, CDR2 FQGTGA. The CDR3 has 12 amino acids. This chain's CDR3 is CASSSGTPEQFF. Here the CDR3 DNA reads TGTGCCAGCAGCTCCGGGACTCCAGAGCAGTTCTTC.

The DNA for the CDR3 is TGTGCCAGCAGCCTAACCTACAGGGGGCGGGGGGCCTATGGCTACACCTTC. Its translation: CASSLTYRGRGAYGYTF. V is TRBV3-1 (or the pseudogene TRBV3-2) and J is TRBJ1-2, with 9 bases aligning to TRBD1. The CDR3 totals 17 residues. Germline V CDR1 and CDR2: LGHDT, YNNKEL (reference sequence). V shed 4 bases, J shed 4 bases, and the junction held 13 bases outside the gene matches.